This TCR beta chain stems from a study of T cell responses to AZD1222 COVID-19 vaccine. Study-wide results and limits: Increases in Spike-specific TCR breadth and depth were seen after two AZD1222 doses.

Of note for this clone: Its antigen is unidentified.

The protocol was immunoSEQ multiplex PCR, while the TCRdb copy is restricted to in-frame clones and leaves out a portion. The repertoire consists of roughly 130,000 clones, with more than 85% occurring once and the leading ten covering around 2.8%. The V and J ends lost 1 base and 5 bases, in that order; junction bases with no gene match: 4. The CDR3 spans 14 residues. In germline, CDR1 is SGHAT, CDR2 FQDESV (reference sequence). The sequence was obtained from an adult in good health. The V and J genes are TRBV11-1 and TRBJ1-1; TRBD1 matches at 7 bases. The material sequenced was peripheral blood, taken on day 0 of AZD1222 vaccination. CDR3 nucleotides: TGTGCCAGCAGCTTAGAAACAGGGGCTACTGAAGCTTTCTTT. Its translation: CASSLETGATEAFF.